Presented here are 24 T cell receptor beta chains from one specimen sequenced in a study of blood T cell repertoires in COVID-19. Sequenced by immunoSEQ multiplex PCR; TCRdb stores in-frame clones only, minus some. The sample includes about 230,000 clones, 80% to 90% seen only once; the top ten take around 0.97%. Specimen: peripheral blood. The receptors were gathered from a man in his forties with acute or convalescent COVID-19.

This rearrangement joins TRBV7-9 to TRBJ1-3; no clear D. Germline V gives CDR1 SEHNR, CDR2 FQNEAQ (reference sequence). Trimming pared 0 bases from V and 4 bases from J, leaving 10 bases between. The CDR3 extends over 15 amino acids. This CDR3 reads CASSLASGNGNTIYF. DNA for the CDR3: TGTGCCAGCAGCTTAGCTTCGGGAAACGGAAACACCATATATTTT.

The chain uses TRBV5-6 and TRBJ1-2, with no clear D. CDR1 and CDR2 (germline): SGHDT, YYEEEE. This CDR3 contains 15 residues. Trimming cost V 2 bases and J 4 bases, with 15 bases left between them. CDR3 sequence reads: CASSLLGRESYGYTF. The CDR3 nucleotides read TGTGCCAGCAGCTTACTAGGAAGAGAAAGCTATGGCTACACCTTC.

CDR3: CASSSGTGRADTQYF. CDR3 DNA sequence: TGTGCCAGCAGCTCCGGGACAGGGAGGGCGGATACGCAGTATTTT. The V call is TRBV5-6, the J call TRBJ2-3; 9 positions match TRBD1. CDR1 SGHDT and CDR2 YYEEEE come from the germline V gene. This CDR3 comprises 15 residues. With V trimmed by 3 bases and J by 6 bases, 8 bases remained unmatched. The full variable domain, its missing parts supplied by reference TRBV5-6 and TRBJ2-3, is DAGVTQSPTHLIKTRGQQVTLRCSPKSGHDTVSWYQQALGQGPQFIFQYYEEEERQRGNFPDRFSGHQFPNYSSELNVNALLLGDSALYLCASSSGTGRADTQYFGPGTRLTVL.

This chain connects TRBV7-3 to TRBJ2-3, with 13 bases fitting TRBD2. The trim removed 4 bases at V and 4 bases at J, leaving 2 bases unmatched. The CDR3 totals 15 residues. CDR1 SGHTA and CDR2 FQGTGA come from the germline V gene. The CDR3 loop is CASSSTSGGADTQYF. The CDR3 DNA sequence: TGTGCCAGCAGCTCAACTAGCGGGGGGGCAGATACGCAGTATTTT. The full variable domain, with the rest looked up from reference TRBV7-3 and TRBJ2-3, is GAGVSQTPSNKVTEKGKYVELRCDPISGHTALYWYRQSLGQGPEFLIYFQGTGAADDSGLPNDRFFAVRPEGSVSTLKIQRTERGDSAVYLCASSSTSGGADTQYFGPGTRLTVL.

CDR3 bases: TGTGCCAGCAGTAACAGGGACTCTGGAAACACCATATATTTT. Protein sequence: CASSNRDSGNTIYF. The chain combines TRBV9 with TRBJ1-3; D is perhaps TRBD1 (6 bases). Trimming left V 5 bases short and J 0 bases short, with 9 bases between. The CDR3 extends over 14 amino acids. Germline CDR1 reads SGDLS; CDR2 reads YYNGEE.

V is TRBV7-9 and J is TRBJ1-4; 8 bases are a match to TRBD1. Germline V gene lookup returns CDR1 SEHNR and CDR2 FQNEAQ (reference sequence). The J segment lost 10 bases and the V segment lost 5 bases, leaving 9 bases of the junction unmatched. This CDR3 has 14 amino acids. This CDR3 is CASSIGTGEGKLFF. CDR3 nucleotide sequence: TGTGCCAGCAGCATCGGGACAGGAGAGGGAAAACTGTTTTTT.

This clone was counted a few times. The V and J genes are TRBV24-1 and TRBJ2-5, with D tentatively TRBD1 (6 bases). The germline V and J ends were trimmed by 3 bases and 2 bases, with 9 bases remaining between them. From germline, CDR1 is KGHDR and CDR2 SFDVKD. This CDR3 has 14 residues. This CDR3 reads CATSDLGQQETQYF. The CDR3 nucleotides read TGTGCCACCAGTGATCTCGGACAGCAAGAGACCCAGTACTTC.

The V call is TRBV15, the J call TRBJ1-6, with D uncertain. CDR3 length: 13 amino acids. Germline-derived CDR1 and CDR2 are LNHNV and YYDKDF (reference sequence). V dropped 6 bases and J dropped 5 bases, with 8 bases sitting between them. The CDR3 protein is CATSRGDNSPLHF. The CDR3 DNA follows: TGTGCCACCAGTCGGGGAGATAATTCACCCCTCCACTTT.

CDR3 amino acids: CASSLASQGGTEAFF. CDR3 coding DNA: TGTGCCAGCAGTTTAGCCTCACAGGGTGGGACTGAAGCTTTCTTT. This chain connects TRBV28 to TRBJ1-1; D possibly corresponds to TRBD1 (6 bases). CDR3 length: 15 residues. Germline V gene sequence: CDR1 MDHEN, CDR2 SYDVKM. V was trimmed by 2 bases and J by 5 bases, leaving 15 bases between them.

The chain joins TRBV5-1 to TRBJ2-7, with 10 bases matching TRBD1. Germline CDR1 and CDR2: SGHRS and YFSETQ. The CDR3 is 14 amino acids. Trimming at V came to 3 bases and at J to 4 bases, leaving 4 bases not matched to a gene. For the CDR3, the DNA is TGCGCCAGCAGCTCGGGACAGGGGTTGTACGAGCAGTACTTC. Protein sequence: CASSSGQGLYEQYF. The whole variable domain, filled in from reference TRBV5-1 and TRBJ2-7, reads KAGVTQTPRYLIKTRGQQVTLSCSPISGHRSVSWYQQTPGQGLQFLFEYFSETQRNKGNFPGRFSGRQFSNSRSEMNVSTLELGDSALYLCASSSGQGLYEQYFGPGTRLTVT.

The chain couples TRBV2 to TRBJ1-1, with 7 nucleotides matching TRBD1. Germline CDR1 is SNHLY and CDR2 is FYNNEI. V lost 6 bases and J lost 5; bases outside the gene matches: 3. There are 12 residues in the CDR3. In DNA form, the CDR3 reads TGTGCCAGCAGATGGGACAGAACTGAAGCTTTCTTT. It encodes CASRWDRTEAFF.

In its sample, this clone was seen a few times. The chain uses TRBV12-1 and TRBJ1-2. TRBV12-1 is reported as a pseudogene. The CDR3 runs 14 residues. The CDR3 here is CASSFGRPHYGYTF. Written as DNA, the CDR3 is TGTGCCAGCAGCTTTGGGCGGCCCCACTATGGCTACACCTTC.

V is TRBV6-1 and J is TRBJ1-1; unclear D gene. CDR1 and CDR2 from the germline V gene are MNHNS and SASEGT. This CDR3 has 15 amino acids. The germline V and J ends were trimmed by 2 bases and 1 base, with 11 bases remaining between them. CDR3 sequence: CASSERPRQNTEAFF. The CDR3 DNA reads as TGTGCCAGCAGTGAACGGCCCAGGCAGAACACTGAAGCTTTCTTT.

This clone was recorded once. The V and J genes are TRBV18 and TRBJ1-5; TRBD1 agrees at 10 bases. The trim removed 2 bases at V and 6 bases at J, leaving 10 bases unmatched. From germline, CDR1 is KGHSH and CDR2 LQKENI. The CDR3 runs 17 residues. This CDR3 reads CASSPLGTGAGSQPQHF. In DNA, the CDR3 is TGTGCCAGCTCACCATTAGGGACAGGGGCGGGCAGTCAGCCCCAGCATTTT.

This clone was found once. This chain's CDR3 is CASSAPRVDTEAFF. CDR3 nucleotides: TGTGCCAGCAGCGCCCCCCGGGTTGACACTGAAGCTTTCTTT. The chain carries TRBV4-2 and TRBJ1-1; no firm D call. V gave up 5 bases and J gave up 3 bases, with 13 bases separating them. This CDR3 spans 14 amino acids. Germline CDR1 is LGHNA and CDR2 is YNFKEQ.

V is TRBV5-6 and J is TRBJ2-7, with no clear D. The V end was cut by 0 bases, the J end by 1 base, with 5 bases between. This CDR3 spans 13 amino acids. The germline gives CDR1 SGHDT, CDR2 YYEEEE. CDR3 loop: CASSLAQSYEQYF. CDR3 bases: TGTGCCAGCAGCTTGGCTCAGTCCTACGAGCAGTACTTC.

The gene calls are TRBV10-1 and TRBJ1-5; D is undetermined. Germline V gives CDR1 WNHNN, CDR2 SYGVQD (reference sequence). V dropped 0 bases and J dropped 0 bases, with 12 bases sitting between them. CDR3 length: 17 amino acids. This CDR3 is CASSESRTRYSNQPQHF. As DNA, the CDR3 is TGCGCCAGCAGTGAGTCGCGCACGCGATATAGCAATCAGCCCCAGCATTTT.

The rearrangement uses TRBV9 and TRBJ2-1, with 13 bases lining up with TRBD2. The J segment lost 4 bases and the V segment lost 0 bases, leaving 1 base of the junction unmatched. Germline V gene lookup returns CDR1 SGDLS and CDR2 YYNGEE. The CDR3 consists of 16 residues. CDR3 nucleotides: TGTGCCAGCAGCGTAGAGACTAGCGGGGGGTACAATGAGCAGTTCTTC. It codes for CASSVETSGGYNEQFF.

The gene calls are TRBV4-3 and TRBJ2-2; 10 bases line up with TRBD2. Unmatched junction bases numbered 10, after V lost 4 bases and J lost 8 bases. The CDR3 consists of 16 residues. Germline CDR1 LGHNA, CDR2 YSLEER. The CDR3 DNA reads TGCGCCAGCAGCCCCCGGGTAGCGGGGGGCCAAGGGGAGCTGTTTTTT. Its translation is CASSPRVAGGQGELFF.

The J gene is TRBJ2-3, the V gene TRBV6-1, with D possibly being TRBD1 (5 bases). V was trimmed by 3 bases and J by 4 bases, leaving 5 bases between them. The CDR3 extends over 12 amino acids. The germline CDR1 and CDR2 sequences are MNHNS and SASEGT. CDR3 DNA: TGTGCCAGCAGTGACAGGGCAGATACGCAGTATTTT. Amino acid sequence: CASSDRADTQYF.

The chain couples TRBV27 to TRBJ1-2; 9 bases line up with TRBD1. The CDR3 consists of 12 residues. The junction had 2 bases not matched to a gene; V was cut back by 5 bases and J by 7 bases. Looked up from germline, CDR1 is MNHEY and CDR2 is SMNVEV (reference sequence). CDR3 residues: CASSPDRGGYTF. DNA of the CDR3: TGTGCCAGCAGTCCGGACAGGGGTGGCTACACCTTC.

This clone was seen a handful of times. This rearrangement joins TRBV9 to TRBJ1-2; 8 bases are shared with TRBD1. The ends lost 0 bases at V and 2 bases at J; junction bases unmatched: 0. Looked up from germline, CDR1 is SGDLS and CDR2 is YYNGEE. CDR3 length: 14 residues. CDR3 in amino acids: CASSVGTGNYGYTF. DNA for the CDR3: TGTGCCAGCAGCGTAGGGACAGGGAACTATGGCTACACCTTC.

This sequence joins TRBV12-3 or TRBV12-4 and TRBJ1-2, with D uncertain. CDR3 length: 12 amino acids. The V end lost 2 bases, the J end lost 9 bases, and 10 bases lay between the germline ends. The CDR3 loop is CASSLLGGSYTF. The CDR3 DNA follows: TGTGCCAGCAGTTTATTGGGAGGTAGCTACACCTTC.

The V gene is TRBV19, the J gene TRBJ1-4, with a weak D call TRBD1 (6 bases). Germline V lookup: CDR1 LNHDA, CDR2 SQIVND (reference sequence). V lost 5 bases to trimming and J lost 6 bases, with 10 bases between them. This CDR3 spans 13 amino acids. DNA of the CDR3: TGTGCCAGTAGTTGGGCAGGGGATGAAAAACTGTTTTTT. It yields the protein CASSWAGDEKLFF.